The clone carrying this T cell receptor beta chain appeared many times. The source of the sample is a study of Graves' ophthalmopathy and Graves' hyperthyroidism. Amplified material comprised TCR beta CDR3 regions derived from RNA transcripts. An initial RT-PCR round employing HTBI primers preceded a second-round multiplex PCR. TCRdb fed the multiplex PCR reads into MiXCR, producing one record per CDR3 protein. There are some 410,000 distinct CDR3 sequences in the sample; under 25% occur only once, and under 3.5% lies in the top ten. J lost 1 base, V lost 2 bases, and 7 bases had no gene match. The germline V gene has CDR1 SGHAT and CDR2 FQDESV (reference sequence). The CDR3 loop spans 16 amino acids.

The sequence was obtained from a young woman with stable Graves' hyperthyroidism. This chain connects TRBV11-1 to TRBJ1-1; TRBD1 aligns across 7 bases. Material for sequencing was peripheral blood. CDR3 region: CASSLPSGTENTEAFF. The CDR3 DNA sequence: TGTGCCAGCAGCTTACCGAGCGGGACAGAGAACACTGAAGCTTTCTTT.